The source of this T cell receptor (beta chain) is a study of T cell clonality in common variable immunodeficiency. Study outcomes and limitations: Authors noted CVID clonality's cause needs subpopulation repertoire sequencing. Fewer TCRbeta clones were shared among CVID subjects than controls. Reportedly, TCR beta sequences from common variable immunodeficiency showed fewer deletions and N-nucleotide insertions.

Notes on this clone: Its antigen is still unknown.

Replacement immunoglobulin had been given to every CVID subject for at least one year. CVID and control samples used equivalent genomic DNA input. Data came from immunoSEQ multiplex PCR; TCRdb stores just in-frame clones and leaves some out. The sample includes around 21,000 clones, none of them occurring once. The sequenced sample was peripheral blood mononuclear cells. The receptor was derived from a human donor with common variable immunodeficiency.

The sequenced part of the CDR3 DNA is TGTGCCAGCTCACCCCCAGGGACTGGAAACACC. Protein sequence: CASSPPGTGNT. The complete CDR3 sequence is CASSPPGTGNTIYF. The chain is built from TRBV18 and TRBJ1-3; possible D gene TRBD1, 5 bases. Read data end 3 residues before the CDR3 end; the end is taken from the germline J gene. Germline values: CDR1 KGHSH, CDR2 LQKENI. V lost 3 bases and J 2 bases, leaving 8 bases between the germline ends. There are 14 residues in the CDR3.